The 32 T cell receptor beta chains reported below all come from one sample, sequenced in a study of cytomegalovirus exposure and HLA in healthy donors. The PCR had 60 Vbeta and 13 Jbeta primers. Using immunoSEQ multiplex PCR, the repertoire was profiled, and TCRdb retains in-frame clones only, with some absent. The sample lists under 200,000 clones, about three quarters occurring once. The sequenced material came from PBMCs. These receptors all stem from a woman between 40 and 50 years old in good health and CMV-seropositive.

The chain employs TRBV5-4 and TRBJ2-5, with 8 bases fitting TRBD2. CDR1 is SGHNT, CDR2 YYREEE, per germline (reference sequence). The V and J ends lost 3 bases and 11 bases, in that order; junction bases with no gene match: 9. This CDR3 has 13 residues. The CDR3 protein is CASSSGLAREQYF. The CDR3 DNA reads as TGTGCCAGCAGCTCCGGACTAGCCCGAGAGCAGTACTTC.

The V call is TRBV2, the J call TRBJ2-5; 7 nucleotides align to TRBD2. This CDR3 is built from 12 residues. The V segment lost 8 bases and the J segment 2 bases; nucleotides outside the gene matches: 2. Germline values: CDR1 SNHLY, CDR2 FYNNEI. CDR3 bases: TGTGCCAGCCGGGAGGATCAAGAGACCCAGTACTTC. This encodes CASREDQETQYF. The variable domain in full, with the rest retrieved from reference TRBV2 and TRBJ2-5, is EPEVTQTPSHQVTQMGQEVILRCVPISNHLYFYWYRQILGQKVEFLVSFYNNEISEKSEIFDDQFSVERPDGSNFTLKIRSTKLEDSAMYFCASREDQETQYFGPGTRLLVL.

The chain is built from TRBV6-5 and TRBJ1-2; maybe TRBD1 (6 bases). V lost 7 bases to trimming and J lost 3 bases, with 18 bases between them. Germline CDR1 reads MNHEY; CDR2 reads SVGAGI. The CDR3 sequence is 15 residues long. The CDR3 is CASTITPDSHYGYTF. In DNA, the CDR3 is TGTGCCAGCACCATAACGCCGGACAGTCACTATGGCTACACCTTC.

The CDR3 DNA follows: TGTGCCAGCAGTTTGGGAGGCACTAATGTCGTGAATGAGCAGTTCTTC. Protein sequence: CASSLGGTNVVNEQFF. This chain uses TRBV28 with TRBJ2-1; D is perhaps TRBD2 (6 bases). Germline V CDR1 and CDR2: MDHEN, SYDVKM. The CDR3 is 16 amino acids. Trimming cost V 3 bases and J 7 bases, with 19 bases left between them.

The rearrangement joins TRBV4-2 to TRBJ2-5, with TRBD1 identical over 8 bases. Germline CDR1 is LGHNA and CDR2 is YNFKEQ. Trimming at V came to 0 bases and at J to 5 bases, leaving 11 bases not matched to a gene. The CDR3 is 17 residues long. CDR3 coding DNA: TGTGCCAGCAGCCAAGAGATCGGACAGGGTCGGGGGGAGACCCAGTACTTC. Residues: CASSQEIGQGRGETQYF.

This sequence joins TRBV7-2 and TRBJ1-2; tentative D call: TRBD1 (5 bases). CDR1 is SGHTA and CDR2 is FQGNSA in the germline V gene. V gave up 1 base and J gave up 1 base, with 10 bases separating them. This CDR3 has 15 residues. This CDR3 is CASSLGGGGNYGYTF. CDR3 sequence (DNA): TGTGCCAGCAGCTTAGGGGGGGGAGGTAACTATGGCTACACCTTC.

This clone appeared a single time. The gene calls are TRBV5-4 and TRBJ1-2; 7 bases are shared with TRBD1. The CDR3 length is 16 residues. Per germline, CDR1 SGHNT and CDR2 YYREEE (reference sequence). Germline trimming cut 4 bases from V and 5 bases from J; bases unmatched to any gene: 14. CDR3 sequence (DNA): TGTGCCAGCAGCAAAGAGGGGGCGCCTGGCCTTTATGGCTACACCTTC. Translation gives CASSKEGAPGLYGYTF.

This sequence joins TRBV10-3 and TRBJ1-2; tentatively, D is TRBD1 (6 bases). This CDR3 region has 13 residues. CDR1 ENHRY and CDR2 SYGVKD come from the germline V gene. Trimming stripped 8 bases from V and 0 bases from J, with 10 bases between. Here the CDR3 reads CAIGTGSNYGYTF. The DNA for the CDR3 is TGTGCCATCGGTACAGGGTCTAACTATGGCTACACCTTC.

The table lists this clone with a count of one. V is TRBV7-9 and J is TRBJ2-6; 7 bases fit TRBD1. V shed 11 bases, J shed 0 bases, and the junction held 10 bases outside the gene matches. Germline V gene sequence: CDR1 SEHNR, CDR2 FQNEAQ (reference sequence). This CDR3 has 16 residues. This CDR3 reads CASRQGSFSGANVLTF. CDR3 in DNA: TGTGCCTCTCGACAGGGCTCTTTCTCTGGGGCCAACGTCCTGACTTTC.

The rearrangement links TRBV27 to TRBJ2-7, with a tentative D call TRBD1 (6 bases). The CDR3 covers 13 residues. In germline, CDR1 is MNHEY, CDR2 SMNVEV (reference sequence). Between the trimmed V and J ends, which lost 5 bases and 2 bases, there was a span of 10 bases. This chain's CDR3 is CASSLDRTYEQYF. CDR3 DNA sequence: TGTGCCAGCAGTCTGGACAGAACCTACGAGCAGTACTTC.

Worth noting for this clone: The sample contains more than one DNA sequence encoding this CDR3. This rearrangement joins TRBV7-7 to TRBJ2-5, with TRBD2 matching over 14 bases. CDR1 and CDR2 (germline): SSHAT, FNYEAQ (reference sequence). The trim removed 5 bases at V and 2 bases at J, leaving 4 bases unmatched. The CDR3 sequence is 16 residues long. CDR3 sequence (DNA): TGTGCCAGCAGCCCAGGACTAGCGGGGGGTCAAGAGACCCAGTACTTC. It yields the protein CASSPGLAGGQETQYF.

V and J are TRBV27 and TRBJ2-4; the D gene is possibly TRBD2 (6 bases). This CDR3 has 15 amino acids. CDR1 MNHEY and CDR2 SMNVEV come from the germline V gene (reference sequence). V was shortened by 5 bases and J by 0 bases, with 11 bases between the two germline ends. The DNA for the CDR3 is TGTGCCAGCAGTCCCGACGGGAGAGCCAAAAACATTCAGTACTTC. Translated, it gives CASSPDGRAKNIQYF.

The CDR3 region has the DNA TGTGCCAGCAGCCCTGGCGGGAGGGTTGAAGCTTTCTTT. Residues: CASSPGGRVEAFF. This chain connects TRBV11-3 to TRBJ1-1; D unresolved. Trimming removed 5 bases from V and 7 bases from J, with 14 bases in between. CDR1 is SGHNT and CDR2 is YENEEA in the germline V gene. This CDR3 region has 13 residues. Looking up the rest from reference TRBV11-3 and TRBJ1-1 gives the full variable domain: EAGVVQSPRYKIIEKKQPVAFWCNPISGHNTLYWYLQNLGQGPELLIRYENEEAVDDSQLPKDRFSAERLKGVDSTLKIQPAELGDSAVYLCASSPGGRVEAFFGQGTRLTVV.

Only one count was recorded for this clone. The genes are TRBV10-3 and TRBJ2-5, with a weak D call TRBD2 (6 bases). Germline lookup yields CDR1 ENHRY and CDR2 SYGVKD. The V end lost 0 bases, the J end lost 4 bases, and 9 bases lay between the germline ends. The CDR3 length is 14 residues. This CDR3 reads CAISESTGGETQYF. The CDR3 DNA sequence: TGTGCCATCAGTGAGTCGACCGGGGGAGAGACCCAGTACTTC.

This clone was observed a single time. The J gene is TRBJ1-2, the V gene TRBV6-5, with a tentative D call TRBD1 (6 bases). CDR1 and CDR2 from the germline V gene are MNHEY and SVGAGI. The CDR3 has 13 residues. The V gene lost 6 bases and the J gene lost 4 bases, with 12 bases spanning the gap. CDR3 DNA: TGTGCCAGCAGACCAGGACAGACCTATGGCTACACCTTC. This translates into CASRPGQTYGYTF.

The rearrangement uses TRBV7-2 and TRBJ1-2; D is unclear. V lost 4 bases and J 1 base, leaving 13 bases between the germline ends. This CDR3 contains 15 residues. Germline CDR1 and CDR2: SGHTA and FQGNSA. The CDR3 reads CASSSRGTVNYGYTF. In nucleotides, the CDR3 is TGTGCCAGCAGCTCGCGGGGTACGGTTAACTATGGCTACACCTTC.

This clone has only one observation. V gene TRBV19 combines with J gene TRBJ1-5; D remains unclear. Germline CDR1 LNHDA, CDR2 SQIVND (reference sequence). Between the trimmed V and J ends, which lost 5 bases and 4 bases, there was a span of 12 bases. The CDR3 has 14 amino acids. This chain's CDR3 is CASSLRGENQPQHF. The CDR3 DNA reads TGTGCCAGTAGTCTTCGGGGAGAGAATCAGCCCCAGCATTTT. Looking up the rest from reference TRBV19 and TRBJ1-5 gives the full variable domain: DGGITQSPKYLFRKEGQNVTLSCEQNLNHDAMYWYRQDPGQGLRLIYYSQIVNDFQKGDIAEGYSVSREKKESFPLTVTSAQKNPTAFYLCASSLRGENQPQHFGDGTRLSIL.

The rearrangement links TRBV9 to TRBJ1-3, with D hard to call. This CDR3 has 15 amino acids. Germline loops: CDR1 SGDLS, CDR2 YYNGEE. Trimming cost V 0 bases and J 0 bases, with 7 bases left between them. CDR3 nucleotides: TGTGCCAGCAGCGTAGACACCTTCTCTGGAAACACCATATATTTT. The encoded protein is CASSVDTFSGNTIYF.

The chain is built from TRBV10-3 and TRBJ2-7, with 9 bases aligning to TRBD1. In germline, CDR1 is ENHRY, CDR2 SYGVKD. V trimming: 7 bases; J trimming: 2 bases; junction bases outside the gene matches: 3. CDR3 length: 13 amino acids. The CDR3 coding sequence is TGTGCCATCACCGGGGACAGGGCCTACGAGCAGTACTTC. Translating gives CAITGDRAYEQYF.

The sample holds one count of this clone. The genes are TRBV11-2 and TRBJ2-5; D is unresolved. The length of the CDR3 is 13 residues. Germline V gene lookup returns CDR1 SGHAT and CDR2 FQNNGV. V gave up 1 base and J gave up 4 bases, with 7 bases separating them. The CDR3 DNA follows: TGTGCCAGCAGCTTAGGGCTAGTAGAGACCCAGTACTTC. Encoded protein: CASSLGLVETQYF.

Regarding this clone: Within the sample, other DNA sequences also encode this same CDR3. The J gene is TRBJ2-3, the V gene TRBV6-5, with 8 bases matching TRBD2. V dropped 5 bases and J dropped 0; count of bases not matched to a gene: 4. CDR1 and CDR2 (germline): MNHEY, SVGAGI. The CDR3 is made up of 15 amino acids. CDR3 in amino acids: CASSLLAVSTDTQYF. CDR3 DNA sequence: TGTGCCAGCAGTCTACTAGCGGTTAGCACAGATACGCAGTATTTT.

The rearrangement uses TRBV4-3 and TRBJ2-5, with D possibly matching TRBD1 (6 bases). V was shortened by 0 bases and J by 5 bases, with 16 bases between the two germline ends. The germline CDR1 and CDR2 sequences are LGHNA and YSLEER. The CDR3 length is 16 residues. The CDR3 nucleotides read TGCGCCAGCAGCCAAGATTTCCAGGGGAGTCTGGAGACCCAGTACTTC. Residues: CASSQDFQGSLETQYF.

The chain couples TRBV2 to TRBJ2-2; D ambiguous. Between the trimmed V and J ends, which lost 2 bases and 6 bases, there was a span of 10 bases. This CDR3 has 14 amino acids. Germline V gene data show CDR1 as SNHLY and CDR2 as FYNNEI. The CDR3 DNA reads TGTGCCAGCAGTGAAACCCGCAGTCCCGGGGAGCTGTTTTTT. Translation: CASSETRSPGELFF.

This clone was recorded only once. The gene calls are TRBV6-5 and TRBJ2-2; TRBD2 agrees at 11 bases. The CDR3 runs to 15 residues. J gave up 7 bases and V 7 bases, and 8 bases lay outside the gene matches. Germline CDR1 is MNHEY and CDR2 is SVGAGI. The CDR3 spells CASTNSGGAGGELFF. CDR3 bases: TGTGCCAGCACCAATAGCGGGGGGGCAGGCGGGGAGCTGTTTTTT.

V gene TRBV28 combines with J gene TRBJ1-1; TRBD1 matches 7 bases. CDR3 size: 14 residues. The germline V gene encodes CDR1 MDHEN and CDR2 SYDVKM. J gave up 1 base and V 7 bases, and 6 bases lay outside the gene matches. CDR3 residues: CASIQGERNTEAFF. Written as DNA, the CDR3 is TGTGCCAGCATCCAGGGGGAGAGGAACACTGAAGCTTTCTTT.

The DNA for the CDR3 is TGTGCCAGCAGCCGGAAGGGGGTTGGGGCAACTAATGAAAAACTGTTTTTT. It translates to CASSRKGVGATNEKLFF. This chain joins TRBV27 and TRBJ1-4; tentatively, D is TRBD1 (6 bases). This CDR3 region has 17 residues. Deletions cut 6 bases from V and 0 bases from J, with 17 bases between. Per the germline V gene, CDR1 is MNHEY and CDR2 is SMNVEV (reference sequence).

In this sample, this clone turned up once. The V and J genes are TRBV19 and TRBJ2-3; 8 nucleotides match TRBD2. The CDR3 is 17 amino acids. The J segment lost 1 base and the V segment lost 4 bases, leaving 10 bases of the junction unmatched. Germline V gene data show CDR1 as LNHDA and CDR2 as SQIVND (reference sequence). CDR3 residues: CASSKLAGRGGTDTQYF. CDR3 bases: TGTGCCAGTAGTAAGCTTGCGGGGCGGGGGGGCACAGATACGCAGTATTTT.

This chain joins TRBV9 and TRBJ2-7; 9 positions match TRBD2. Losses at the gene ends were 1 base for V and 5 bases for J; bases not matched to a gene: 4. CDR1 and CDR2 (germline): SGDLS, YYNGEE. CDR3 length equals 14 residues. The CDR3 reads CASSVTGLADEQYF. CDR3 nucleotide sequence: TGTGCCAGCAGCGTAACGGGACTAGCAGACGAGCAGTACTTC.

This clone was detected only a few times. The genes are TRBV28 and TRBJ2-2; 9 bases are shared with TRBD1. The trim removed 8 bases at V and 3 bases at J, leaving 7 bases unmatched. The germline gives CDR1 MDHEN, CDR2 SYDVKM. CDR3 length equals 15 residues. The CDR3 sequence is CASGTGSADTGELFF. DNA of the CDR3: TGTGCCAGCGGGACAGGGTCTGCGGACACCGGGGAGCTGTTTTTT.

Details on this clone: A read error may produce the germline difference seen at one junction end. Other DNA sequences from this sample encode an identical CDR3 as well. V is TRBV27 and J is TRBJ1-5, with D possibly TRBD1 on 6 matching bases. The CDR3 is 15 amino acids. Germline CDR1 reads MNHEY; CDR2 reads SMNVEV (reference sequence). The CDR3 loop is CASSLSDRENQPQHF. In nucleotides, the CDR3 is TGCGCCAGCAGTTTATCGGACAGAGAGAATCAGCCCCAGCATTTT.

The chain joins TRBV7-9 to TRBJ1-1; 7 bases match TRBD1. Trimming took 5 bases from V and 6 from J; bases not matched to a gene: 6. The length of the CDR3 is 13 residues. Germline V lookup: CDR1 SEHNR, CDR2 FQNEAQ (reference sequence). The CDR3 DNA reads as TGTGCCAGCAGCCTCAGGGGGGAGGCTGAAGCTTTCTTT. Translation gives CASSLRGEAEAFF.

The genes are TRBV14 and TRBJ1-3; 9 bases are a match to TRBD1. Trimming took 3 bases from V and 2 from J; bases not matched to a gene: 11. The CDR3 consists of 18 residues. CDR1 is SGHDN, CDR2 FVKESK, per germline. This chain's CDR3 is CASSQGTGFRLPGNTIYF. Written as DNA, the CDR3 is TGTGCCAGCAGCCAGGGGACAGGGTTTAGACTCCCTGGAAACACCATATATTTT.